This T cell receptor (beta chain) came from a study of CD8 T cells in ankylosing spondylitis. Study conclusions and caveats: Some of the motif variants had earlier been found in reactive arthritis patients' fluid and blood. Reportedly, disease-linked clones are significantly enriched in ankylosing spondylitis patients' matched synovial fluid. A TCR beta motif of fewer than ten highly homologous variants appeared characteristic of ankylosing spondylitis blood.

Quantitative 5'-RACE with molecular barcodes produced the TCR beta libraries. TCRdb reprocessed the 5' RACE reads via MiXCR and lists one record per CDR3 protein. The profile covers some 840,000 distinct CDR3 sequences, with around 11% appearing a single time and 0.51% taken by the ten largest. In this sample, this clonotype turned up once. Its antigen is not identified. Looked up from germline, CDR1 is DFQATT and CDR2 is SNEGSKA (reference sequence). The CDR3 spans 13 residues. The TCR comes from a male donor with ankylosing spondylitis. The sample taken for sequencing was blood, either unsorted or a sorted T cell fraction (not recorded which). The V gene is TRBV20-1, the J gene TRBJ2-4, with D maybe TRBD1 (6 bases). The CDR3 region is CSTGFGGKNIQYF. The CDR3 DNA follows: TGCAGCACAGGGTTTGGGGGCAAAAACATTCAGTACTTC.